Listed here are 10 T cell receptor beta chains from one sample, sequenced in a study of T cells after yellow fever vaccination. TCRdb recomputed calls from the 5' RACE reads with MiXCR, one row per CDR3 protein. Of 150,000 or so distinct CDR3 sequences in the sample, 5.5% to 7.5% were seen once. The sequencing here drew on CD4+ T cells sorted from PBMCs, taken more than 4 days after the first yellow fever vaccination. These receptors originate from a man younger than 35 who received the YFV17D yellow fever vaccine.

This clonotype has at least ten counts. The V call is TRBV4-3, the J call TRBJ1-1, with D uncertain. CDR1 is LGHNA, CDR2 YSLEER, per germline. The V and J ends lost 5 bases and 4 bases respectively, with 14 bases between them. This CDR3 has 14 amino acids. DNA of the CDR3: TGCGCCAGCAGCGAGCACCCCGAAGCCACTGAAGCTTTCTTT. Protein product: CASSEHPEATEAFF.

This clonotype was recorded many times. The genes are TRBV7-8 and TRBJ2-2, with 8 bases aligning to TRBD1. Germline CDR1 reads SGHVS; CDR2 reads FQNEAQ. V gave up 7 bases and J gave up 3 bases; unmatched junction bases: 10. CDR3 length: 16 residues. The chain's CDR3 is CASTTDRTGHTGELFF. CDR3 in DNA: TGTGCCAGCACAACTGACCGGACAGGGCACACCGGGGAGCTGTTTTTT.

The V gene is TRBV19, the J gene TRBJ2-5, with D hard to call. The germline CDR1 and CDR2 sequences are LNHDA and SQIVND (reference sequence). V dropped 5 bases and J dropped 5 bases, with 12 bases sitting between them. The CDR3 consists of 13 residues. The CDR3 here is CASSFGTHETQYF. The CDR3 nucleotides read TGTGCCAGTAGTTTCGGCACACATGAGACCCAGTACTTC.

This clonotype has ten or more counts. The chain combines TRBV3-1 with TRBJ2-7, with D possibly matching TRBD2 (5 bases). Germline V lookup: CDR1 LGHDT, CDR2 YNNKEL (reference sequence). The length of the CDR3 is 13 residues. V lost 3 bases to trimming and J lost 1 base, with 7 bases between them. DNA of the CDR3: TGTGCCAGCAGCCAGTCGGGGTCCTACGAGCAGTACGTC. Translating it yields CASSQSGSYEQYV.

This clonotype was detected many times. V is TRBV6-2 or TRBV6-3 and J is TRBJ2-7; no clear D gene. This CDR3 comprises 13 residues. The germline CDR1 and CDR2 sequences are MNHEY and SVGEGT. V was pared by 2 bases and J by 4 bases, with 9 bases between. The DNA of the CDR3 is TGTGCCAGCAGTTACCCCCCTTTTTACGAGCAGTACGTC. Its translation is CASSYPPFYEQYV.

This clonotype was detected many times. This chain's CDR3 is CASSRQAGQLSYEQYF. Here the CDR3 DNA reads TGTGCCAGCAGCCGCCAGGCAGGCCAACTCTCCTACGAGCAGTACTTC. J is TRBJ2-7 and V is TRBV5-5, with D unclear. Trimming shortened V by 4 bases and J by 0 bases, and 17 bases separated the two germline ends. The CDR3 totals 16 residues. From germline, CDR1 is SGHKS and CDR2 YYEKEE (reference sequence). The full variable domain, completed using reference TRBV5-5 and TRBJ2-7, is DAGVTQSPTHLIKTRGQQVTLRCSPISGHKSVSWYQQVLGQGPQFIFQYYEKEERGRGNFPDRFSARQFPNYSSELNVNALLLGDSALYLCASSRQAGQLSYEQYFGPGTRLTVT.

This clonotype was recorded a few times. The rearrangement joins TRBV30 to TRBJ2-3; TRBD2 matches at 11 bases. CDR3 size: 14 residues. Germline V gives CDR1 GTSNPN, CDR2 SVGIG (reference sequence). The V segment lost 7 bases and the J segment 6 bases; nucleotides outside the gene matches: 9. The CDR3 DNA sequence: TGTGCCTCACAATTAGCGGGGGGGCTTGATACGCAGTATTTT. Protein: CASQLAGGLDTQYF.

This clonotype was detected a few times. V and J are TRBV12-3 or TRBV12-4 and TRBJ1-2, with D unclear. This CDR3 spans 14 amino acids. Trimming left V 2 bases short and J 5 bases short, with 12 bases between. The CDR3: CASSLKPDVYGYTF. The CDR3 nucleotides are TGTGCCAGCAGTTTAAAACCGGATGTGTATGGCTACACCTTC.

By frequency in the sample, this clonotype is medium-sized. V gene TRBV7-2 combines with J gene TRBJ2-5; tentatively, D is TRBD2 (6 bases). Trimming removed 2 bases at V and 5 bases at J, with 12 bases between. In germline, CDR1 is SGHTA, CDR2 FQGNSA. The CDR3 has 14 residues. The CDR3 sequence is CASSLMVAGETQYF. CDR3 bases: TGTGCCAGCAGCTTAATGGTGGCGGGGGAGACCCAGTACTTC.

This clonotype showed up many times. The chain combines TRBV6-5 with TRBJ2-1; no clear D gene. Trimming cost V 0 bases and J 8 bases, with 11 bases left between them. Germline CDR1 and CDR2: MNHEY and SVGAGI. The CDR3 has 14 residues. The DNA for the CDR3 is TGTGCCAGCAGTTACTCGAGACTGCGCGATGAGCAGTTCTTC. Translated, it gives CASSYSRLRDEQFF.